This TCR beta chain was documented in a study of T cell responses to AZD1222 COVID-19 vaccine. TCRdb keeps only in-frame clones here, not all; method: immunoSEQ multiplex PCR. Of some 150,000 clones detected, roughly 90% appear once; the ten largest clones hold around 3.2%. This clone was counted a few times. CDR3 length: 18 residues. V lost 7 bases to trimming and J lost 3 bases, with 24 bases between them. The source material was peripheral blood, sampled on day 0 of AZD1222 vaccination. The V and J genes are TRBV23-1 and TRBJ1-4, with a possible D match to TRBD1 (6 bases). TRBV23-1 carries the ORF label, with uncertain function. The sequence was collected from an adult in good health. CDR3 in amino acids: CASMSGDFWVTANEKLFF. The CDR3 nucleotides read TGCGCCAGCATGTCAGGGGATTTTTGGGTTACGGCTAATGAAAAACTGTTTTTT.